Shown below are 7 T cell receptor beta chains from a single sample sequenced in a study of T cells in Graves' hyperthyroidism and ophthalmopathy. Regions amplified from RNA transcripts were the TCR beta CDR3 regions. A set of HTBI primers served as the primers for a first-round RT-PCR of the TCR CDR3. TCRdb ran MiXCR on the multiplex PCR reads and lists one entry per CDR3 protein. This repertoire shows 300,000 to 450,000 distinct CDR3 sequences, over 15% found once; its top ten account for about a sixth. The sequenced material came from blood. The origin of the receptors is a woman between 35 and 50 years old with Graves' ophthalmopathy.

There are many counts of this clonotype. This chain uses TRBV19 with TRBJ1-5; D perhaps matches TRBD1 (6 bases). CDR3 length: 18 residues. V was clipped by 5 bases and J by 0 bases, with 20 bases between them. Germline V CDR1 and CDR2: LNHDA, SQIVND (reference sequence). The CDR3, as DNA: TGTGCCAGTAGTCCACGCGGGTCAGGGGCATATAGCAATCAGCCCCAGCATTTT. It is translated as CASSPRGSGAYSNQPQHF. The full variable domain, with the rest looked up from reference TRBV19 and TRBJ1-5, is DGGITQSPKYLFRKEGQNVTLSCEQNLNHDAMYWYRQDPGQGLRLIYYSQIVNDFQKGDIAEGYSVSREKKESFPLTVTSAQKNPTAFYLCASSPRGSGAYSNQPQHFGDGTRLSIL.

This clonotype showed up many times. The rearrangement uses TRBV7-9 and TRBJ2-7; 8 bases line up with TRBD2. CDR1 and CDR2 from the germline V gene are SEHNR and FQNEAQ (reference sequence). V trimming: 1 base; J trimming: 7 bases; junction bases outside the gene matches: 0. CDR3 length equals 12 residues. CDR3 loop: CASSLVAGEQYF. The DNA of the CDR3 is TGTGCCAGCAGCTTAGTAGCGGGAGAGCAGTACTTC.

In its sample, this clonotype was seen many times. A much larger clone lies a single base off, so this may be a read error. The chain is built from TRBV12-5 and TRBJ2-7; 9 bases line up with TRBD2. The CDR3 covers 15 residues. V dropped 0 bases and J dropped 6; count of bases not matched to a gene: 6. Germline V gene data show CDR1 as LGHNT and CDR2 as FRNRAP. CDR3 region: CASGLVAGGRCEQYF. The CDR3 coding sequence is TGTGCTAGTGGTTTGGTAGCGGGAGGACGTTGCGAGCAGTACTTC.

There are a few counts of this clonotype. V is TRBV20-1 and J is TRBJ2-7; 10 bases line up with TRBD2. Germline V CDR1 and CDR2: DFQATT, SNEGSKA (reference sequence). The CDR3 spans 16 residues. The junction had 6 bases not matched to a gene; V was cut back by 0 bases and J by 1 base. Here the CDR3 DNA reads TGCAGTGCTAGAGATCTCACTAGCGGGATTTCCTACGAGCAGTACTTC. Translated: CSARDLTSGISYEQYF.

This clonotype was seen at least ten times. CDR3 bases: TGCGCCAGCAGCTTGTCGGAGACCGCGGCTGGAGGCTACACCTTC. It specifies CASSLSETAAGGYTF. The genes are TRBV5-1 and TRBJ1-2; D unclear. V was cut by 1 base and J by 8 bases, with 18 bases left in between. This CDR3 is built from 15 residues. The germline V gene has CDR1 SGHRS and CDR2 YFSETQ.

This clonotype showed up many times. This chain uses TRBV7-2 with TRBJ2-3; the D is unclear. V was pared by 8 bases and J by 4 bases, with 10 bases between. This CDR3 has 12 amino acids. CDR1 and CDR2 (germline): SGHTA, FQGNSA. CDR3: CASQPFSDTQYF. In DNA, the CDR3 is TGTGCCAGCCAGCCTTTTTCAGATACGCAGTATTTT.

The rearrangement links TRBV12-3 or TRBV12-4 to TRBJ1-3; unclear D gene. Trimming stripped 9 bases from V and 4 bases from J, with 7 bases between. The CDR3 consists of 11 residues. For the CDR3, the DNA is TGTGCCAGTCAGATCGGAAACACCATATATTTT. Its protein is CASQIGNTIYF.